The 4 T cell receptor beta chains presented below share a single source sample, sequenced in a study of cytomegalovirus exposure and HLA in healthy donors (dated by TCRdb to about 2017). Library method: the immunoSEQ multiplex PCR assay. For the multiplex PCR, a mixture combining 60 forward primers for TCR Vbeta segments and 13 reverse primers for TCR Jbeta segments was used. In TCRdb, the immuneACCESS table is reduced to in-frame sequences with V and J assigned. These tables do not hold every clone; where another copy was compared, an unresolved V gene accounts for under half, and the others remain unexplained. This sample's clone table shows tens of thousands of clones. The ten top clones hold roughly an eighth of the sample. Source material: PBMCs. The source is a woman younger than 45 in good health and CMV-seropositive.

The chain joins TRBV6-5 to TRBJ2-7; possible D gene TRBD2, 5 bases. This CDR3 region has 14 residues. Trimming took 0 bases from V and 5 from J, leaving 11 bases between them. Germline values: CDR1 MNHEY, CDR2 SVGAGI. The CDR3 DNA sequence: TGTGCCAGCAGTTACTCCGCTAGCTACCACGAGCAGTACTTC. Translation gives CASSYSASYHEQYF.

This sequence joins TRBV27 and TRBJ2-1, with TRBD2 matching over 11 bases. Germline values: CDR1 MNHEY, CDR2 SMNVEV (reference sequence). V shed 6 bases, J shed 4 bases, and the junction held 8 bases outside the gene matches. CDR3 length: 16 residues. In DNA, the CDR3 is TGTGCCAGCAGACCGGGGACTAGCGGAAGTTACAATGAGCAGTTCTTC. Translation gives CASRPGTSGSYNEQFF.

In nucleotides, the CDR3 is TGTGCCAGCTCCCGGGGAGTTCAAGAGACCCAGTACTTC. Encoded protein: CASSRGVQETQYF. The chain uses TRBV18 and TRBJ2-5, with D possibly being TRBD2 (5 bases). CDR3 size: 13 residues. Germline V gene sequence: CDR1 KGHSH, CDR2 LQKENI. Trimming left V 6 bases short and J 2 bases short, with 10 bases between.

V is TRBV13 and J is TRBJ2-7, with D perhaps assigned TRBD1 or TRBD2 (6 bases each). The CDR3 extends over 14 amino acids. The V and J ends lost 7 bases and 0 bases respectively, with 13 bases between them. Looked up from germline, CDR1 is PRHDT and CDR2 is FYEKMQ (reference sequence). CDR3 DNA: TGTGCCAGCACCCTAGGGGGGAGCTCCTACGAGCAGTACTTC. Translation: CASTLGGSSYEQYF.